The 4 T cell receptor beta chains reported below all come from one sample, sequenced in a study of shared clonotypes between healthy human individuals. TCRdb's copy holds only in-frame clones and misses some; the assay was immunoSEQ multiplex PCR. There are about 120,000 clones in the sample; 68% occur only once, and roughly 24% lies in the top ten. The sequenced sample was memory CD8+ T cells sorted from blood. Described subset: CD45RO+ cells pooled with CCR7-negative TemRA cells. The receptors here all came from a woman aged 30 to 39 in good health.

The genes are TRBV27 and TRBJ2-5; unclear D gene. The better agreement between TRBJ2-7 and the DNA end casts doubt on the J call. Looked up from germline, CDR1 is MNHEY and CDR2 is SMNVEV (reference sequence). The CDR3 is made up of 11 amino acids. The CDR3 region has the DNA TGTGCCAGCAGTTTAAGAGGCGAGCAGTACTTC. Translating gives CASSLRGEQYF.

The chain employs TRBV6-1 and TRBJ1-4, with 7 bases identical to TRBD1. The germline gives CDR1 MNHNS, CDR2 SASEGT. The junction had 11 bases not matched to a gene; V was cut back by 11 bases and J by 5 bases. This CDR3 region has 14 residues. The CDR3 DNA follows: TGTGCCCACGGGCTGGGACAGTCGAATGAAAAACTGTTTTTT. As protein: CAHGLGQSNEKLFF.

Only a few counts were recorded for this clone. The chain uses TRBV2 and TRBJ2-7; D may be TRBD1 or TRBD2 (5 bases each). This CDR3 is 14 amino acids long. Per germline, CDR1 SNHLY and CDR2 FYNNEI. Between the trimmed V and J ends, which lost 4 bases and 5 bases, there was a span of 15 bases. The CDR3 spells CASSAGTAWHEQYF. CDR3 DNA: TGTGCCAGCAGTGCCGGGACGGCGTGGCACGAGCAGTACTTC.

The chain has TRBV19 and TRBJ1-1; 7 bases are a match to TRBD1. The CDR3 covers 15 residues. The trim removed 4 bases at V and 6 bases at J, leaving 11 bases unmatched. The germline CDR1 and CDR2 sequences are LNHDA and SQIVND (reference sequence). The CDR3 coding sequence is TGTGCCAGTAGTAGGGACAGTGACCCTAACGCTGAAGCTTTCTTT. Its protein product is CASSRDSDPNAEAFF.